Listed below are T cell receptor beta chains from one sample, sequenced in a study of T cell responses to AZD1222 COVID-19 vaccine. Some clones are missing from TCRdb's copy, which holds only in-frame ones; the method was immunoSEQ multiplex PCR. The sample has 160,000 or so clones; 75% to 90% are singletons. This sample comprised peripheral blood, obtained 28 days after the second dose of the MenACWY control vaccine. These receptors were taken from an adult who received the MenACWY meningococcal vaccine as a control. CDR3s include the opening cysteine and the closing phenylalanine or tryptophan. D genes are given only for firm matches. The size of a clone is reported for some rows only, either as once, few or many, or as a class for expanded clones.

cdr3_length	d_call	v_call	j_call	clone_size	cdr3_aa	cdr3_nt
13	-	TRBV18	TRBJ2-1	-	CASSPPVSNEQFF	TGTGCCAGCTCACCCCCGGTTAGCAATGAGCAGTTCTTC
16	TRBD2	TRBV3-1/TRBV3-2	TRBJ2-3	-	CASSQGLAGGTDTQYF	TGTGCCAGCAGCCAGGGACTAGCGGGAGGCACAGATACGCAGTATTTT
14	-	TRBV21-1	TRBJ2-5	-	CAALESSDQETQYF	TGTGCCGCGCTAGAATCGAGCGACCAAGAGACCCAGTACTTC
15	-	TRBV7-8	TRBJ2-7	-	CASSPRGSLNYEQYF	TGTGCCAGCAGCCCTCGTGGCAGCCTCAACTACGAGCAGTACTTC
12	-	TRBV13	TRBJ1-2	-	CASSLAHYGYTF	TGTGCCAGCAGCTTAGCACACTATGGCTACACCTTC
14	-	TRBV14	TRBJ1-6	-	CASSTGASNSPLHF	TGTGCCAGCAGTACCGGGGCCTCTAATTCACCCCTCCACTTT
14	TRBD2	TRBV24-1	TRBJ2-1	few	CATSSQRESHEQFF	TGTGCCACCAGTAGCCAGCGGGAGTCCCATGAGCAGTTCTTC
14	TRBD1	TRBV7-8	TRBJ1-1	few	CASSLAQGGTEAFF	TGTGCCAGCAGCTTAGCGCAGGGGGGGACTGAAGCTTTCTTT
13	-	TRBV12-3/TRBV12-4	TRBJ2-5	-	CASSLVNQETQYF	TGTGCCAGCAGTTTAGTTAACCAAGAGACCCAGTACTTC
21	TRBD2	TRBV4-1	TRBJ2-2	-	CASSQDLGLAGGPGVTGELFF	TGCGCCAGCAGCCAAGATCTGGGACTAGCGGGAGGGCCAGGGGTCACCGGGGAGCTGTTTTTT
14	-	TRBV7-9	TRBJ1-4	-	CASTLLPPGEKLFF	TGTGCCAGCACCCTACTACCGCCGGGGGAAAAACTGTTTTTT
13	-	TRBV5-6	TRBJ1-1	-	CASSSRPNTEAFF	TGTGCCAGCAGCTCCAGACCAAACACTGAAGCTTTCTTT
9	-	TRBV20-1	TRBJ2-7	-	CSASLEQYF	TGCAGTGCTAGCTTGGAGCAGTACTTC
16	TRBD1	TRBV28	TRBJ1-2	-	CASSPPQGAARYGYTF	TGTGCCAGCAGTCCCCCGCAGGGGGCGGCTAGGTATGGCTACACCTTC
15	-	TRBV5-1	TRBJ2-7	-	CASRPGAGTAYEQYF	TGCGCCAGCAGGCCTGGGGCAGGCACCGCCTACGAGCAGTACTTC
14	TRBD1	TRBV11-2	TRBJ2-1	-	CASSLGTGGNEQFF	TGTGCCAGCAGCTTAGGGACAGGGGGCAATGAGCAGTTCTTC
15	TRBD2	TRBV9	TRBJ2-7	-	CASGRTSGASYEQYF	TGTGCCAGCGGGAGGACTAGCGGGGCCTCCTACGAGCAGTACTTC
14	-	TRBV18	TRBJ2-2	once	CASSPPGTTGELFF	TGTGCCAGCTCACCCCCAGGGACGACTGGGGAGCTGTTTTTT
13	-	TRBV5-6	TRBJ2-5	few	CASSKPGQETQYF	TGTGCCAGCAGCAAACCCGGGCAAGAGACCCAGTACTTC
12	-	TRBV12-3/TRBV12-4	TRBJ2-7	once	CASSLWEYEQYF	TGTGCCAGCAGTTTATGGGAATACGAGCAGTACTTC
13	TRBD1	TRBV12-3/TRBV12-4	TRBJ2-7	-	CASSPRGHAKQYF	TGTGCCAGCAGTCCCAGGGGGCACGCGAAGCAGTACTTC
13	-	TRBV30	TRBJ1-2	-	CAWSEGMNYGYTF	TGTGCCTGGAGTGAGGGGATGAACTATGGCTACACCTTC
13	-	TRBV18	TRBJ1-5	-	CASSSNRDQPQHF	TGTGCCAGCTCATCGAACAGGGATCAGCCCCAGCATTTT
14	-	TRBV29-1	TRBJ1-4	-	CSVAEGRDDEKLFF	TGCAGCGTTGCCGAAGGGCGGGACGATGAAAAACTGTTTTTT
17	-	TRBV6-1	TRBJ1-5	-	CASSEDPRFGVNQPQHF	TGTGCCAGCAGTGAAGATCCCCGATTCGGGGTTAATCAGCCCCAGCATTTT
15	TRBD2	TRBV7-3	TRBJ2-5	-	CASSPGGGLQETQYF	TGTGCCAGCAGCCCGGGAGGGGGACTACAAGAGACCCAGTACTTC
15	-	TRBV4-3	TRBJ2-7	-	CASSQGRVGAYEQYF	TGCGCCAGCAGCCAAGGGAGGGTAGGAGCCTACGAGCAGTACTTC
12	-	TRBV7-2	TRBJ2-2	once	CASRPGNGELFF	TGTGCCAGCAGGCCGGGGAACGGGGAGCTGTTTTTT
17	-	TRBV28	TRBJ2-4	once	CASSLWEGTLAKNIQYF	TGTGCCAGCAGTTTATGGGAAGGGACCCTAGCCAAAAACATTCAGTACTTC
16	TRBD2	TRBV9	TRBJ2-1	-	CASSGNSGRSYNEQFF	TGTGCCAGCAGCGGAAATAGCGGGAGGTCCTACAATGAGCAGTTCTTC
17	-	TRBV19	TRBJ1-1	few	CASSIQFGIRGGTEAFF	TGTGCCAGTAGTATACAATTTGGAATCAGGGGAGGGACTGAAGCTTTCTTT
16	-	TRBV7-9	TRBJ1-1	-	CASSFSLGAGETEAFF	TGTGCCAGCAGCTTCTCCCTTGGGGCAGGGGAGACTGAAGCTTTCTTT
16	-	TRBV24-1	TRBJ2-7	-	CATSDTGQGEPYEQYF	TGTGCCACCAGTGATACAGGGCAAGGTGAACCCTACGAGCAGTACTTC
14	-	TRBV12-5	TRBJ2-7	once	CASGPAGPSYEQYF	TGTGCTAGTGGCCCAGCGGGTCCCTCCTACGAGCAGTACTTC
15	TRBD1	TRBV18	TRBJ1-4	once	CASSPGTGGNEKLFF	TGTGCCAGCTCACCCGGGACAGGGGGCAATGAAAAACTGTTTTTT
16	-	TRBV2	TRBJ2-7	-	CASISPGPKGGYEQYF	TGTGCCAGCATTAGTCCGGGACCTAAGGGGGGCTACGAGCAGTACTTC
14	-	TRBV6-2/TRBV6-3	TRBJ2-1	once	CASSYFSGDNEQFF	TGTGCCAGCAGTTACTTTAGCGGAGACAATGAGCAGTTCTTC
17	TRBD2	TRBV28	TRBJ2-3	-	CASTSSGRGARTDTQYF	TGTGCCAGCACCTCTAGCGGGCGGGGAGCTCGCACAGATACGCAGTATTTT
12	-	TRBV6-5	TRBJ1-4	-	CASRNANEKLFF	TGTGCCAGCCGAAATGCTAATGAAAAACTGTTTTTT
14	-	TRBV28	TRBJ1-2	-	CASSFGSLDDGYTF	TGTGCCAGCAGTTTTGGTTCTCTGGACGATGGCTACACCTTC
12	-	TRBV3-1/TRBV3-2	TRBJ2-7	-	CASSQDFGEQYF	TGTGCCAGCAGCCAAGATTTCGGCGAGCAGTACTTC
15	-	TRBV25-1	TRBJ2-3	-	CASSEGGTITDTQYF	TGTGCCAGCAGTGAAGGTGGGACGATCACAGATACGCAGTATTTT
17	-	TRBV3-1/TRBV3-2	TRBJ1-2	few	CASSLSPGATDTGGYTF	TGTGCCAGCAGCCTTTCCCCCGGGGCCACGGATACGGGTGGCTACACCTTC
17	-	TRBV11-2	TRBJ2-1	-	CASSLYGRREAYNEQFF	TGTGCCAGCAGCTTGTATGGTAGGCGGGAAGCATACAATGAGCAGTTCTTC
13	-	TRBV27	TRBJ2-7	-	CASSAGLSYEQYF	TGTGCCAGCAGTGCAGGACTTTCCTACGAGCAGTACTTC
14	-	TRBV3-1/TRBV3-2	TRBJ1-1	once	CASSRPQGVGEAFF	TGTGCCAGCAGCCGTCCCCAGGGCGTCGGTGAAGCTTTCTTT
12	-	TRBV6-5	TRBJ1-1	-	CASSLGGNEAFF	TGTGCCAGCTCCTTGGGAGGAAATGAAGCTTTCTTT
14	-	TRBV10-1	TRBJ2-3	-	CASSEDRSTDTQYF	TGCGCCAGCAGTGAGGACAGGAGCACAGATACGCAGTATTTT
14	-	TRBV6-2/TRBV6-3	TRBJ1-2	-	CASSYGGPLTGYTF	TGTGCCAGCAGTTACGGGGGGCCACTCACCGGCTACACCTTC
14	TRBD2	TRBV28	TRBJ2-5	-	CASEAGGNQETQYF	TGTGCCAGCGAAGCCGGGGGGAACCAAGAGACCCAGTACTTC
14	TRBD2	TRBV27	TRBJ2-7	-	CASSRLAGVEEQYF	TGTGCCAGCAGCCGACTAGCGGGAGTAGAAGAGCAGTACTTC
15	-	TRBV27	TRBJ1-1	-	CASGSRWGGNTEAFF	TGTGCCAGCGGATCACGGTGGGGGGGGAACACTGAAGCTTTCTTT
15	TRBD1	TRBV28	TRBJ1-4	-	CASRRQGRTNEKLFF	TGTGCCAGCAGGAGACAGGGGAGGACTAATGAAAAACTGTTTTTT
15	TRBD2	TRBV28	TRBJ2-7	-	CASSTSNLALGEQYF	TGTGCCAGCTCGACTAGCAATCTGGCGCTGGGCGAGCAGTACTTC
16	-	TRBV28	TRBJ1-1	-	CASSLDPGQGHTEAFF	TGTGCCAGCAGTTTAGATCCGGGACAAGGGCACACTGAAGCTTTCTTT
15	TRBD2	TRBV5-1	TRBJ2-2	-	CASSSSSGRAGELFF	TGCGCCAGCAGCTCCTCTAGCGGAAGGGCCGGGGAGCTGTTTTTT
14	-	TRBV6-5	TRBJ1-1	-	CASSTGLQNTEAFF	TGTGCCAGCAGTACTGGACTGCAGAACACTGAAGCTTTCTTT
17	-	TRBV19	TRBJ2-1	-	CASSIESGSPPWDEQFF	TGTGCCAGTAGTATAGAAAGCGGGTCCCCACCTTGGGATGAGCAGTTCTTC
15	-	TRBV27	TRBJ2-7	-	CASSLAGISSYEQYF	TGTGCCAGCAGTTTGGCTGGGATCAGCTCCTACGAGCAGTACTTC
11	-	TRBV6-2/TRBV6-3	TRBJ1-1	-	CASSQDTEAFF	TGTGCCAGCAGTCAAGACACTGAAGCTTTCTTT